These T cell receptor beta chains were read from a single sample in a study of cytomegalovirus exposure and HLA in healthy donors. Measured with immunoSEQ multiplex PCR; TCRdb has only the in-frame clones, and not every one. Here the sample spans around 170,000 clones, more than 70% being singletons. Sequencing was carried out using PBMCs. Receptors originate from a girl aged 10 to 17 in good health and CMV-seronegative. CDR3s include the opening cysteine and the closing phenylalanine or tryptophan. Size values are once, few and many counts, or a class for expanded clones, and some rows have none.

>TRBV14|NA|TRBJ2-3
CASSHPSGNPYTSTDTQYF
>TRBV7-3|NA|TRBJ1-5
CASSHRGTRDNQPQHF
>TRBV6-5|NA|TRBJ1-1
CASTGPGGTEAFF
>TRBV7-9|NA|TRBJ2-1
CASSPPWGVGNEQFF
>TRBV29-1|NA|TRBJ2-2
CSVIGGPSGELFF
>TRBV6-6|once|TRBJ1-1
CASNPGQLNTEAFF
>TRBV6-4|once|TRBJ2-1
CASSEEQGTYNEQFF
>TRBV6-1|NA|TRBJ1-1
CASAIWGDGTEAFF
>TRBV30|once|TRBJ1-1
CAWSVRGAVNTEAFF
>TRBV7-8|once|TRBJ2-5
CASSLARWWETQYF
>TRBV6-6|NA|TRBJ2-1
CASSRLADEQFF
>TRBV2|NA|TRBJ1-1
CASSIQPNTEAFF
>TRBV5-4|NA|TRBJ2-7
CTSSPPDRGSYEQYF
>TRBV10-1|NA|TRBJ2-1
CASSSGQGANEQFF
>TRBV2|NA|TRBJ1-6
CASSQVGALNNSPLHF
>TRBV5-1|NA|TRBJ1-1
CASSAQQGEDTEAFF
>TRBV6-6|NA|TRBJ2-7
CASDRGRTNEQYF
>TRBV6-5|NA|TRBJ1-2
CASSGGAREGYTF
>TRBV30|few|TRBJ2-2
CAWKNWGLAGGELFF
>TRBV7-9|NA|TRBJ2-3
CASSLRSIAGTATDTQYF
>TRBV5-1|NA|TRBJ2-2
CASSFSGGANTGELFF
>TRBV2|NA|TRBJ2-1
CASRFSGGSYNEQFF
>TRBV5-1|few|TRBJ2-7
CASSSSPGAAYEQYF
>TRBV6-6|NA|NA
CASRTSGFSSYEQYF
>TRBV9|few|TRBJ1-2
CASSPQTGGHLGYGYTF
>TRBV5-1|NA|TRBJ1-6
CASSPMPGNNSPLHF
>TRBV2|NA|TRBJ2-5
CASTNSKETQYF
>TRBV5-1|once|TRBJ2-3
CASSLARDSTDTQYF
>TRBV6-5|few|TRBJ1-2
CASFQGTSGYTF
>TRBV30|NA|TRBJ1-4
CAGSDRRELFF
>TRBV5-6|NA|TRBJ2-7
CASSSRDYEQYF
>TRBV5-1|NA|TRBJ2-5
CASSLDPDNRETQYF
>TRBV6-6|NA|TRBJ1-5
CASSRRPGDNQPQHF
>TRBV7-9|NA|TRBJ1-1
CASRITGVTTEAFF
>TRBV7-9|NA|TRBJ1-5
CASSPGSNQPQHF
>TRBV7-3|NA|TRBJ2-3
CASSSSGQGADTQYF
>TRBV6-5|NA|TRBJ1-5
CARRRGAESNQPQHF
>TRBV6-1|NA|TRBJ2-7
CASSELSGGRLYEQYF
>TRBV7-9|NA|TRBJ2-7
CASRPGGGAYEQYF
>TRBV7-9|NA|TRBJ2-2
CASRQNRDRGLFGELFF
>TRBV7-3|NA|TRBJ1-6
CASSRGQGNSPLHF
>TRBV10-2|NA|TRBJ2-2
CASKQRGALTGELFF
>TRBV7-9|NA|TRBJ1-4
CASTKGPTNEKLFF
>TRBV19|NA|TRBJ1-1
CASSNPGGNTEAFF
>TRBV5-1|NA|TRBJ1-1
CASSPYYPNTEAFF
>TRBV5-6|few|TRBJ2-1
CASSYRGEDEQFF
>TRBV5-4|few|TRBJ2-3
CASSFAHREPLDTQYF
>TRBV4-1|few|TRBJ1-6
CASSQEYSSYNSPLHF
>TRBV5-1|NA|TRBJ1-1
CASSSKAFF